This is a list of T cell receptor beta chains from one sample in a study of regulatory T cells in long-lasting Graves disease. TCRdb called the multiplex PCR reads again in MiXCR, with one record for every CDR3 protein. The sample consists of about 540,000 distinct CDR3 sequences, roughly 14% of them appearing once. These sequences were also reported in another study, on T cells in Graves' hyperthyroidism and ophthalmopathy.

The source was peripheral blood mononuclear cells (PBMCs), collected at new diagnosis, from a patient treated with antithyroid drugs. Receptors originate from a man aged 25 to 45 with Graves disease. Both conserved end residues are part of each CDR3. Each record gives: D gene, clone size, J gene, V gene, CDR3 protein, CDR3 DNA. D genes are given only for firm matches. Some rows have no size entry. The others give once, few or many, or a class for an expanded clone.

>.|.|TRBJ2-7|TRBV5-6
CASSGGGQGYYEQYF
TGTGCCAGCAGCGGGGGGGGGCAGGGCTACTACGAGCAGTACTTC
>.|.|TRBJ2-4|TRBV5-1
CASSLSGIENIQYF
TGCGCCAGCAGCTTGTCCGGGATCGAAAACATTCAGTACTTC
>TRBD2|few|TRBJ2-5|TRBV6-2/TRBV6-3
CASSHSYGRGGLETQYF
TGTGCCAGCAGTCACAGTTACGGGAGGGGGGGCTTGGAGACCCAGTACTTC
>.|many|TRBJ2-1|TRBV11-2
CASSFLRDSMGEQFF
TGTGCCAGCAGCTTTCTCCGCGACTCCATGGGGGAGCAGTTCTTC
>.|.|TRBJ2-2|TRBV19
CASTEGSLWNTGELFF
TGTGCCAGTACCGAGGGGAGCCTCTGGAACACCGGGGAGCTGTTTTTT
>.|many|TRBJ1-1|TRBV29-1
CASAQTEAFF
TGCGCATCGGCTCAAACTGAAGCTTTCTTT
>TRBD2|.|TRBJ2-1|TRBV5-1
CASSLAKSGASGRDYNEQFF
TGCGCCAGCAGCTTGGCCAAGTCCGGGGCTAGCGGGAGGGACTACAATGAGCAGTTCTTC
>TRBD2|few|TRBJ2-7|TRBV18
CASSPPRAQRESYEQYF
TGTGCCAGCTCACCACCGAGAGCCCAGCGGGAATCCTACGAGCAGTACTTC
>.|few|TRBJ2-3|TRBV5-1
CASSSQGFFTDTQYF
TGCGCCAGCAGCTCCCAGGGGTTCTTCACAGATACGCAGTATTTT
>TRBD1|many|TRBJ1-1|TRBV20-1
CSATGQGISETEAFF
TGCAGTGCTACCGGACAGGGGATAAGTGAGACTGAAGCTTTCTTT
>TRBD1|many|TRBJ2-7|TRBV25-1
CASSAPPDRETYEQYF
TGTGCCAGCAGTGCCCCTCCGGACAGGGAAACGTACGAGCAGTACTTC